A selection of T cell receptor beta chains follows, all from one sample in a study of CD8+ T cells in alopecia areata. Clones were sequenced by immunoSEQ multiplex PCR, and TCRdb holds only the in-frame ones, with some missing. The sample consists of roughly 200,000 clones, approximately 40% of them appearing once. The material sequenced was CD4+ T cells sorted from blood, taken around week 36, from a patient treated with tofacitinib. Source of these receptors: a human donor with alopecia areata. Each CDR3 is given with its conserved first and last residue. D genes are given only for firm matches. For some rows the clone size is stated as once, few or many, or as a class when expanded; others skip it.

CASSLERSERVYSVNEQFF TGCGCCAGCAGCTTGGAACGGTCGGAGCGGGTTTACTCCGTCAATGAGCAGTTCTTC TRBV5-1 19 - TRBJ2-1 -
CSVSLAGGIEQFF TGCAGCGTCTCACTAGCGGGGGGAATAGAGCAGTTCTTC TRBV29-1 13 TRBD2 TRBJ2-1 -
CASSLEVQGYTF TGTGCCAGCAGCTTGGAGGTACAGGGCTACACCTTC TRBV5-6 12 - TRBJ1-2 -
CASSRLASDSYEQYF TGTGCCAGCAGCCGCTTGGCTAGCGACTCCTACGAGCAGTACTTC TRBV7-2 15 - TRBJ2-7 -
CASSFVGPGNEQFF TGTGCCAGCAGCTTCGTGGGTCCAGGCAATGAGCAGTTCTTC TRBV7-3 14 - TRBJ2-1 few
CASSRTGERGANVLTF TGTGCCAGCAGTCGAACAGGGGAAAGAGGGGCCAACGTCCTGACTTTC TRBV28 16 TRBD1 TRBJ2-6 few
CASRESGSYNEQFF TGTGCCAGTAGGGAATCGGGCTCCTACAATGAGCAGTTCTTC TRBV19 14 - TRBJ2-1 -
CASSDQGNQPQHF TGTGCCAGCTCCGACCAGGGGAATCAGCCCCAGCATTTT TRBV18 13 - TRBJ1-5 few
CASSLTWSNEQFF TGTGCCAGCAGTTTGACTTGGAGCAATGAGCAGTTCTTC TRBV27 13 - TRBJ2-1 many
CASSRSGSKQYF TGTGCCAGCAGTCGTAGCGGGAGCAAGCAGTACTTC TRBV6-5 12 TRBD2 TRBJ2-7 -
CASSSGTSGRMNEQFF TGTGCCAGTAGTAGTGGGACTAGCGGGAGAATGAATGAGCAGTTCTTC TRBV19 16 TRBD2 TRBJ2-1 -
CASSPSGEGNYGYTF TGTGCCAGCAGCCCCTCCGGGGAGGGAAACTATGGCTACACCTTC TRBV9 15 - TRBJ1-2 many
CAWSVRAGGQPQHF TGTGCCTGGAGTGTACGGGCAGGGGGCCAGCCCCAGCATTTT TRBV30 14 TRBD1 TRBJ1-5 -
CASSLVGALSYGYTF TGTGCCAGCAGCTTAGTGGGGGCGCTTTCCTATGGCTACACCTTC TRBV7-9 15 - TRBJ1-2 -
CASSSRGVAGQETQYF TGTGCCAGCAGTTCTCGGGGGGTAGCGGGGCAAGAGACCCAGTACTTC TRBV27 16 TRBD2 TRBJ2-5 -
CAISESMGDSVFF TGTGCCATCAGTGAGTCGATGGGGGACTCGGTGTTCTTC TRBV10-3 13 - TRBJ2-1 many
CASSLAGAYEQYF TGTGCCAGCAGCTTAGCGGGAGCCTACGAGCAGTACTTC TRBV7-9 13 - TRBJ2-7 -
CAVNRGMNTEAFF TGTGCCGTCAACAGGGGGATGAACACTGAAGCTTTCTTT TRBV2 13 TRBD1 TRBJ1-1 -
CASPYLAGGSYEQYF TGTGCCTCCCCCTACCTAGCGGGAGGCTCCTACGAGCAGTACTTC TRBV30 15 TRBD2 TRBJ2-7 -
CASSHSRQGGNQPQHF TGTGCCAGCAGCCACTCGCGGCAGGGCGGCAATCAGCCCCAGCATTTT TRBV7-2 16 - TRBJ1-5 few
CSVKGANTDTQYF TGCAGCGTAAAGGGGGCCAACACAGATACGCAGTATTTT TRBV29-1 13 TRBD1 TRBJ2-3 few
CAWRAGGTEAFF TGTGCCTGGAGGGCAGGGGGCACTGAAGCTTTCTTT TRBV30 12 TRBD1 TRBJ1-1 -
CASTIPRGSYGYTF TGTGCCAGCACCATCCCTCGGGGGTCCTATGGCTACACCTTC TRBV28 14 - TRBJ1-2 -
CASSQETGWTQYF TGCGCCAGCAGCCAAGAAACAGGATGGACCCAGTACTTC TRBV4-1 13 - TRBJ2-5 -
CASSVGREQYF TGTGCCAGCAGTGTCGGGCGGGAGCAGTACTTC TRBV2 11 - TRBJ2-7 -
CASSQGSSGGVGANVLTF TGCGCCAGCAGCCAAGGTAGTAGCGGGGGGGTCGGGGCCAACGTCCTGACTTTC TRBV4-3 18 TRBD2 TRBJ2-6 few
CASSLRTSGSRVYEQYF TGTGCCAGCTCACTAAGGACTAGCGGGAGTCGTGTGTACGAGCAGTACTTC TRBV18 17 TRBD2 TRBJ2-7 -
CASFISSGNTGELFF TGTGCCAGCTTTATAAGTAGCGGGAACACCGGGGAGCTGTTTTTT TRBV6-5 15 - TRBJ2-2 -
CASSLEPRTSGNTIYF TGCGCCAGCAGCTTGGAACCACGGACGTCTGGAAACACCATATATTTT TRBV5-1 16 - TRBJ1-3 -
CASSLDSGRDSRFF TGTGCCAGCAGCCTCGATAGCGGGAGGGATAGCAGATTCTTC TRBV7-2 14 TRBD2 TRBJ2-1 -
CATSRDLPQGANQPQHF TGTGCCACCAGCAGAGATCTCCCGCAGGGGGCCAATCAGCCCCAGCATTTT TRBV15 17 TRBD1 TRBJ1-5 -
CASSVGQGDSTEAFF TGTGCCAGCAGCGTCGGACAGGGAGATTCCACTGAAGCTTTCTTT TRBV2 15 TRBD1 TRBJ1-1 -
CASSPETGTYEQYF TGTGCCAGCTCACCGGAGACAGGGACCTACGAGCAGTACTTC TRBV18 14 TRBD1 TRBJ2-7 -